This is a list of T cell receptor beta chains from one sample in a study of blood T cells in healthy people across ages. From the 5' RACE reads, TCRdb called clonotypes with MiXCR, one entry per CDR3 protein. The sample carries approximately 1,000,000 distinct CDR3 sequences, under 40% recorded once. The sample was blood. The receptors were gathered from a man aged 18-30 years in good health. CDR3s include the opening cysteine and the closing phenylalanine or tryptophan. Fields, in order: J gene, clone size, CDR3 length, D gene, V gene, CDR3 protein, CDR3 DNA. The D gene is left open where the match is weak. Size is omitted from some rows. Given values are once, few, many or a class for expanded clones.

TRBJ1-2	few	12	-	TRBV28	CASENRDYGYTF	TGTGCCAGCGAAAACCGGGACTATGGCTACACCTTC
TRBJ1-2	-	16	-	TRBV6-2/TRBV6-3	CASRPQEAKTNYGYTF	TGTGCCAGCAGGCCTCAGGAGGCGAAGACTAACTATGGCTACACCTTC
TRBJ2-7	-	14	-	TRBV6-2/TRBV6-3	CASSHVGGVYEQYF	TGTGCCAGCAGCCACGTGGGGGGCGTCTACGAGCAGTACTTC
TRBJ1-5	-	19	TRBD1	TRBV6-2/TRBV6-3	CASSYNLMDRVRSNQPQHF	TGTGCCAGCAGTTACAACCTTATGGACAGGGTAAGGAGCAATCAGCCCCAGCATTTT
TRBJ2-3	few	16	-	TRBV7-9	CASSLAEARAEDTQYF	TGTGCCAGCAGCTTAGCCGAGGCGAGAGCCGAAGATACGCAGTATTTT
TRBJ2-3	-	14	-	TRBV20-1	CSVEGGAGFNTQYF	TGCAGTGTGGAGGGGGGGGCTGGGTTCAATACGCAGTATTTT
TRBJ1-2	few	15	-	TRBV4-1	CASSQGAGPYYGYTF	TGCGCCAGCAGCCAAGGGGCGGGGCCTTACTATGGCTACACCTTC
TRBJ1-4	few	14	-	TRBV5-1	CASSLRGRSEKLFF	TGCGCCAGCAGCTTAAGGGGACGGAGTGAAAAACTGTTTTTT
TRBJ1-2	few	18	-	TRBV4-3	CASSQGSSFPAWNYGYTF	TGCGCCAGCAGCCAAGGGTCAAGTTTTCCGGCGTGGAACTATGGCTACACCTTC
TRBJ2-3	-	23	-	TRBV21-1	CASSKAANTVPRRILDGTDTQYF	TGTGCCAGCAGCAAAGCGGCCAATACCGTACCTAGGCGGATCCTCGACGGCACAGATACGCAGTATTTT
TRBJ1-4	-	15	-	TRBV5-1	CASTPSGGAKEKLFF	TGCGCCAGCACCCCTTCGGGGGGGGCTAAGGAAAAACTGTTTTTT
TRBJ1-1	few	13	TRBD1	TRBV29-1	CSVPGTGVTEAFF	TGCAGCGTCCCCGGGACAGGGGTCACTGAAGCTTTCTTT
TRBJ1-5	few	12	TRBD1	TRBV29-1	CSVDRGRKPQHF	TGCAGCGTAGACAGGGGGCGGAAGCCCCAGCATTTT
TRBJ2-7	once	13	-	TRBV6-2/TRBV6-3	CASATGSYNEQYF	TGTGCCAGCGCGACCGGCTCCTACAATGAGCAGTACTTC
TRBJ1-2	-	13	-	TRBV29-1	CSVDAGLDYGYTF	TGCAGCGTTGATGCGGGGTTGGACTATGGCTACACCTTC
TRBJ2-1	few	13	-	TRBV5-1	CASSYLASDEQFF	TGCGCCAGCAGCTATCTAGCTTCGGATGAGCAGTTCTTC
TRBJ1-2	-	15	-	TRBV5-6	CASSSTDSANYGYTF	TGTGCCAGTAGCTCAACTGACAGTGCTAACTATGGCTACACCTTC
TRBJ1-1	-	15	-	TRBV14	CASSLNREKGTEAFF	TGTGCCAGCAGCCTGAACAGGGAAAAGGGCACTGAAGCTTTCTTT
TRBJ2-7	-	15	-	TRBV7-9	CASSLAPGLNYKQYF	TGTGCCAGCAGCTTAGCACCGGGACTGAACTACAAGCAGTACTTC
TRBJ2-3	few	18	-	TRBV5-1	CASSLGSRQGRGTDTQYF	TGCGCCAGCAGCTTGGGGTCAAGGCAGGGAAGGGGCACAGATACGCAGTATTTT
TRBJ1-4	few	12	TRBD1	TRBV20-1	CSGGRGREKLFF	TGCAGTGGTGGCAGGGGGAGGGAAAAACTGTTTTTT
TRBJ1-2	-	13	-	TRBV5-1	CASRRRQELGYTF	TGCGCCAGCAGGCGAAGACAGGAACTTGGCTACACCTTC
TRBJ2-7	-	16	TRBD2	TRBV7-9	CASSLVGGGDNNEQYF	TGTGCCAGCAGCTTAGTCGGCGGGGGGGATAACAATGAGCAGTACTTC
TRBJ2-1	-	15	TRBD2	TRBV9	CASCVAGLDNNEQFF	TGTGCCAGCTGCGTAGCGGGACTAGATAACAATGAGCAGTTCTTC
TRBJ2-7	-	13	-	TRBV25-1	CASKGGGLDEQYF	TGTGCCAGCAAGGGCGGAGGGTTGGACGAGCAGTACTTC
TRBJ1-5	few	15	-	TRBV5-1	CASSFRQASNQPQHF	TGCGCCAGCAGCTTCCGACAGGCCTCCAATCAGCCCCAGCATTTT
TRBJ1-1	-	15	TRBD1	TRBV12-3/TRBV12-4	CASSKTGGQITEAFF	TGTGCCAGCAGCAAAACGGGGGGACAGATAACTGAAGCTTTCTTT
TRBJ1-1	-	11	-	TRBV7-9	CASSYQAEAFF	TGTGCCAGCAGCTACCAGGCTGAAGCTTTCTTT
TRBJ2-1	few	16	TRBD1	TRBV7-2	CASSPRTGFVSNEQFF	TGTGCCAGCAGCCCTAGGACAGGGTTCGTAAGCAATGAGCAGTTCTTC
TRBJ2-3	-	12	-	TRBV20-1	CSASGNTDTQYF	TGCAGTGCTAGTGGCAACACAGATACGCAGTATTTT
TRBJ1-2	few	15	TRBD1	TRBV12-3/TRBV12-4	CASKTGTGRNYGYTF	TGTGCCAGCAAGACCGGGACAGGGCGGAACTATGGCTACACCTTC
TRBJ1-1	-	18	TRBD1	TRBV13	CASSLWAPPGGPNTEAFF	TGTGCCAGCAGCTTATGGGCCCCCCCAGGGGGCCCGAACACTGAAGCTTTCTTT
TRBJ1-1	few	16	TRBD1	TRBV27	CASSSHLRGRSAEAFF	TGTGCCAGCAGTTCACATTTAAGGGGGCGAAGCGCTGAAGCTTTCTTT
TRBJ2-5	-	15	-	TRBV12-3/TRBV12-4	CASSLAAQGQETQYF	TGTGCCAGCAGTTTAGCTGCCCAGGGGCAAGAGACCCAGTACTTC
TRBJ1-1	few	19	TRBD1	TRBV7-6	CASSLTTPSPTGSGTEAFF	TGTGCCAGCAGCTTAACAACCCCGAGCCCGACAGGGTCGGGGACTGAAGCTTTCTTT
TRBJ2-3	-	14	-	TRBV11-2	CASSHRLRADTQYF	TGTGCCAGCAGCCATAGGCTAAGGGCTGATACGCAGTATTTT
TRBJ1-2	few	15	-	TRBV7-2	CASSLAVLSNYGYTF	TGTGCCAGCAGCTTAGCCGTGTTGTCGAACTATGGCTACACCTTC
TRBJ1-1	-	13	-	TRBV5-1	CASSLATDTEAFF	TGCGCCAGCAGCTTGGCCACAGATACTGAAGCTTTCTTT
TRBJ2-2	-	15	TRBD1	TRBV7-2	CASSSRQGHTGELFF	TGTGCCAGCAGCAGCCGACAGGGGCACACCGGGGAGCTGTTTTTT
TRBJ2-7	-	12	-	TRBV10-3	CATGQNYNEQYF	TGTGCCACCGGACAGAACTACAATGAGCAGTACTTC
TRBJ2-5	-	16	TRBD1	TRBV12-5	CASGLPGTGRQETQYF	TGTGCTAGTGGTTTGCCGGGGACAGGGCGACAAGAGACCCAGTACTTC
TRBJ2-4	few	14	-	TRBV20-1	CSAREGSPKNIQYF	TGCAGTGCTAGAGAAGGGAGTCCCAAAAACATTCAGTACTTC